The 19 T cell receptor beta chains reported below all come from one sample, sequenced in a study of T cell repertoires in cytomegalovirus infection. TCRdb fed the reads into MiXCR, producing one record per CDR3 protein. The sample lists fewer than 900,000 distinct CDR3 sequences, almost 30% occurring once. These receptors' targets are unknown. The specimen was cultured CD8+ T cells from PBMCs, collected from culture after CMV antigen stimulation. These receptors all come from a human donor in good health (CMV status not recorded). Some clones in this sample may be carry-over from other donors' samples.

This clonotype was seen only a few times. This chain links TRBV27 with TRBJ1-1, with D perhaps matching TRBD1 (6 bases). Germline values: CDR1 MNHEY, CDR2 SMNVEV (reference sequence). Trimming stripped 6 bases from V and 2 bases from J, with 16 bases between. The CDR3 has 15 residues. The CDR3 DNA reads TGTGCCAGCAGCCGAACGGGACACATTAACACTGAAGCTTTCTTT. It codes for CASSRTGHINTEAFF.

In its sample, this clonotype was seen a few times. This chain links TRBV28 with TRBJ1-2, with TRBD1 identical over 10 bases. The V segment lost 3 bases and the J segment 4 bases; nucleotides outside the gene matches: 5. Germline-derived CDR1 and CDR2 are MDHEN and SYDVKM. The CDR3 is 15 residues long. The CDR3 nucleotides are TGTGCCAGCAGTTTGGGGACAGGGGCCGGCTATGGCTACACCTTC. Protein: CASSLGTGAGYGYTF.

The V call is TRBV7-9, the J call TRBJ2-5; D call uncertain. The CDR3 is 15 amino acids. Per the germline V gene, CDR1 is SEHNR and CDR2 is FQNEAQ (reference sequence). V lost 1 base, J lost 4 bases, and 13 bases lay in between. As DNA, the CDR3 is TGTGCCAGCAGCTTAGATCTGGGAATTCGAGAGACCCAGTACTTC. Amino acids: CASSLDLGIRETQYF.

This clonotype was seen repeatedly, ten times or more. The genes are TRBV28 and TRBJ2-5, with no clear D. Trimming stripped 3 bases from V and 5 bases from J, with 10 bases between. The germline V gene encodes CDR1 MDHEN and CDR2 SYDVKM. CDR3 length: 13 amino acids. In DNA form, the CDR3 reads TGTGCCAGCAGTTTGATTTTGAAGGAGACCCAGTACTTC. Amino acids: CASSLILKETQYF.

The V and J genes are TRBV12-3 or TRBV12-4 and TRBJ1-2; D unresolved. The germline V and J ends were trimmed by 6 bases and 0 bases, with 14 bases remaining between them. This CDR3 spans 15 amino acids. The CDR3 bases are TGTGCCAGCAGCCCCGGGAGACCAGCTAACTATGGCTACACCTTC. It is translated as CASSPGRPANYGYTF.

The chain couples TRBV24-1 to TRBJ2-3; D is unresolved. CDR3 length: 17 amino acids. V lost 4 bases and J lost 8, with 24 bases in between. The germline V gene has CDR1 KGHDR and CDR2 SFDVKD. CDR3 residues: CATSEAGRSPAVGTQYF. The CDR3 DNA reads TGTGCCACCAGTGAGGCAGGCCGAAGCCCCGCGGTCGGTACGCAGTATTTT.

The V and J genes are TRBV12-3 or TRBV12-4 and TRBJ2-1; no reliable D call. The CDR3 length is 12 residues. Trimming removed 3 bases from V and 10 bases from J, with 10 bases in between. The DNA for the CDR3 is TGTGCCAGCAGTTTGGCCGTATACGAGCAGTTCTTC. Translated: CASSLAVYEQFF.

This rearrangement joins TRBV7-2 to TRBJ2-7; D may be TRBD1 or TRBD2 (5 bases each). Germline V gene sequence: CDR1 SGHTA, CDR2 FQGNSA. Trimming removed 6 bases from V and 6 bases from J, with 18 bases in between. The CDR3 runs 14 residues. CDR3 sequence: CASRVRGGLGEQYV. CDR3 nucleotides: TGTGCCAGCAGAGTTCGGGGCGGCCTAGGCGAGCAGTACGTC.

The rearrangement uses TRBV3-1 and TRBJ2-1; no definite D call. The germline V and J ends were trimmed by 0 bases and 7 bases, with 10 bases remaining between them. CDR1 and CDR2 (germline): LGHDT, YNNKEL (reference sequence). The CDR3 extends over 14 amino acids. The CDR3 region is CASSQDRARNEQFF. The CDR3 region has the DNA TGTGCCAGCAGCCAAGATAGGGCTAGAAATGAGCAGTTCTTC.

At least ten counts were recorded for this clonotype. This chain connects TRBV7-8 to TRBJ2-1; 9 bases are shared with TRBD1. The trim removed 6 bases at V and 7 bases at J, leaving 7 bases unmatched. This CDR3 contains 14 residues. CDR1 and CDR2 (germline): SGHVS, FQNEAQ. This chain's CDR3 is CASSLDRGTNEQFF. CDR3 DNA sequence: TGTGCCAGCAGTCTTGACAGGGGGACGAATGAGCAGTTCTTC.

The CDR3 sequence: CAISGGVSYNEQFF. CDR3 in DNA: TGTGCCATCAGTGGGGGGGTCTCTTACAATGAGCAGTTCTTC. V gene TRBV10-3 combines with J gene TRBJ2-1; TRBD2 is a possible D gene (6 bases). Germline V lookup: CDR1 ENHRY, CDR2 SYGVKD. Trimming shortened V by 4 bases and J by 4 bases, and 11 bases separated the two germline ends. There are 14 residues in the CDR3.

The V gene is TRBV20-1, the J gene TRBJ2-7; D might be TRBD1 (6 bases). The CDR3 has 13 amino acids. The germline CDR1 and CDR2 sequences are DFQATT and SNEGSKA (reference sequence). Trimming cost V 4 bases and J 0 bases, with 10 bases left between them. The DNA for the CDR3 is TGCAGTGCTATAACGGACAGCTCCTACGAGCAGTACTTC. Its translation: CSAITDSSYEQYF.

This clonotype was seen only a few times. The rearrangement links TRBV19 to TRBJ2-5; no definite D call. Deletions cut 5 bases from V and 7 bases from J, with 14 bases between. This CDR3 region has 13 residues. Per the germline V gene, CDR1 is LNHDA and CDR2 is SQIVND (reference sequence). In DNA form, the CDR3 reads TGTGCCAGTAGTCTGTTGGATAGTCGGACCCAGTACTTC. Its translation: CASSLLDSRTQYF.

The sample holds many counts of this clonotype. The V gene is TRBV7-8, the J gene TRBJ1-1; maybe TRBD1 (5 bases). Trimming shortened V by 4 bases and J by 0 bases, and 15 bases separated the two germline ends. There are 16 residues in the CDR3. The V gene's germline CDR1 is SGHVS and CDR2 FQNEAQ. Here the CDR3 DNA reads TGTGCCAGCAGCTCGAAACAGGTGGTGATGAACACTGAAGCTTTCTTT. The encoded protein is CASSSKQVVMNTEAFF.

Only a few counts were recorded for this clonotype. The rearrangement uses TRBV6-1 and TRBJ2-3, with TRBD2 matching over 9 bases. The germline CDR1 and CDR2 sequences are MNHNS and SASEGT. V was clipped by 8 bases and J by 3 bases; unmatched bases: 9. This CDR3 contains 15 residues. DNA of the CDR3: TGTGCCAGCGGGGCTAGCGGGGTCTTTACAGATACGCAGTATTTT. It codes for CASGASGVFTDTQYF.

The V call is TRBV7-9, the J call TRBJ1-1; D gene unclear. Trimming removed 1 base from V and 8 bases from J, with 8 bases in between. CDR3 length equals 12 residues. The V gene's germline CDR1 is SEHNR and CDR2 FQNEAQ (reference sequence). CDR3 amino acids: CASSLVSREAFF. DNA for the CDR3: TGTGCCAGCAGCTTAGTGTCCCGGGAAGCTTTCTTT.

This clonotype was detected only a few times. This chain joins TRBV7-6 and TRBJ2-3; possibly TRBD2 for D (5 bases). The CDR3 is 13 amino acids. The V end lost 5 bases, the J end lost 2 bases, and 8 bases lay between the germline ends. Germline CDR1 reads SGHVS; CDR2 reads FNYEAQ. In DNA, the CDR3 is TGTGCCAGCAGCAGGCGGGTCACAGATACGCAGTATTTT. Translation: CASSRRVTDTQYF.

The rearrangement joins TRBV7-9 to TRBJ2-2; a weak D match, TRBD2 (6 bases). The germline V gene encodes CDR1 SEHNR and CDR2 FQNEAQ (reference sequence). The length of the CDR3 is 14 residues. Trimming removed 5 bases from V and 4 bases from J, with 11 bases in between. The CDR3 nucleotides read TGTGCCAGCAGCATTGGGGGGTTCACCGGGGAGCTGTTTTTT. Amino acids: CASSIGGFTGELFF.

This clonotype was seen a few times. V usage is TRBV6-6 and J usage is TRBJ2-1, with 8 bases lining up with TRBD1. The CDR3 extends over 17 amino acids. CDR1 is MNHNY, CDR2 SVGAGI, per germline (reference sequence). V lost 2 bases and J lost 5; bases outside the gene matches: 11. In DNA form, the CDR3 reads TGTGCCAGCAGTTACCGCAAAGGACAGGGTCTACACAATGAGCAGTTCTTC. This sequence encodes CASSYRKGQGLHNEQFF.